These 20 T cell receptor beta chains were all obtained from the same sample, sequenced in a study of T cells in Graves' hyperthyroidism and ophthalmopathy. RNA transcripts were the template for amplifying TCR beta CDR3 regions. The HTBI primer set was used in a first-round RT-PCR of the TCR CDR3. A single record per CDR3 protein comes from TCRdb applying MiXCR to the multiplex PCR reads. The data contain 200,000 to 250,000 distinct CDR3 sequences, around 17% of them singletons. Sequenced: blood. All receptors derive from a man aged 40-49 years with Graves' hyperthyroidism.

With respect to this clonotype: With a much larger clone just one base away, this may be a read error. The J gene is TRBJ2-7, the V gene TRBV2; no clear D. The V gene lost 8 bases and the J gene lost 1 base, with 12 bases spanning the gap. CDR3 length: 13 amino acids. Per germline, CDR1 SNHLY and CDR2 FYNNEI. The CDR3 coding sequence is TGTGCCAGCTGTGCCGGGCCTTCCTACGAGCAGTACTTC. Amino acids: CASCAGPSYEQYF. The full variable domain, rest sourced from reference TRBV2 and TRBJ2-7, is EPEVTQTPSHQVTQMGQEVILRCVPISNHLYFYWYRQILGQKVEFLVSFYNNEISEKSEIFDDQFSVERPDGSNFTLKIRSTKLEDSAMYFCASCAGPSYEQYFGPGTRLTVT.

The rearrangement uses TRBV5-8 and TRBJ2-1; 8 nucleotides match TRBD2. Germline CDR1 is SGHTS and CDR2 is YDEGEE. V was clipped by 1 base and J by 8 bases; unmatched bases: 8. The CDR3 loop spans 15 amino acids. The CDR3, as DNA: TGTGCCAGCAGCTTGTTTAAGCGGGGGTGGGATGAGCAGTTCTTC. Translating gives CASSLFKRGWDEQFF.

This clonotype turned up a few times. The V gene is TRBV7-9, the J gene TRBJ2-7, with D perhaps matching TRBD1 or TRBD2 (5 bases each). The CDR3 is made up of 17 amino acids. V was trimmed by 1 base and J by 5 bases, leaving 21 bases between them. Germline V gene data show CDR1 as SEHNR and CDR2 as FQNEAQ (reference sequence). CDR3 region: CASSLGRFLEGSHEQYF. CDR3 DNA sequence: TGTGCCAGCAGCTTAGGACGGTTTTTAGAGGGGAGCCACGAGCAGTACTTC.

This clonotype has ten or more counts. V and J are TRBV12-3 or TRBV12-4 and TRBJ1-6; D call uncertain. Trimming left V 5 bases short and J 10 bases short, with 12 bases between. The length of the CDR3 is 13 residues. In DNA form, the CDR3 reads TGTGCCAGCAGTACTCCCTCTGTCTCACCCCTCCACTTT. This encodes CASSTPSVSPLHF.

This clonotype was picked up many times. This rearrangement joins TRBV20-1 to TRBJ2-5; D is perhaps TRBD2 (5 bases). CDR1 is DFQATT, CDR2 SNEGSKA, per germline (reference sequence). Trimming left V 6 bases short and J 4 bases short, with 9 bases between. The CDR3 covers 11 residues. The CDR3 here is CSAPGVETQYF. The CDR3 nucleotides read TGCAGTGCGCCCGGGGTAGAGACCCAGTACTTC.

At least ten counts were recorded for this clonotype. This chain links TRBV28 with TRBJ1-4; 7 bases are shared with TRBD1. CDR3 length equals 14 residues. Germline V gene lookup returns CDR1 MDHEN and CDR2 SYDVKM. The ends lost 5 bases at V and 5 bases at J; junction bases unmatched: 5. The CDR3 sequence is CASSAGGANEKLFF. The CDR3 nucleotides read TGTGCCAGCAGTGCAGGGGGAGCGAATGAAAAACTGTTTTTT.

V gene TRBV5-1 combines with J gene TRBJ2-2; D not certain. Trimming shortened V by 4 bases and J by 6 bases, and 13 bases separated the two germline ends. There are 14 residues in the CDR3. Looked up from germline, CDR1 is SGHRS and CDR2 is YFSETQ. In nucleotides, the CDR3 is TGCGCCAGCAGCCACAGAGAGGCGGCCGGGGAGCTGTTTTTT. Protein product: CASSHREAAGELFF.

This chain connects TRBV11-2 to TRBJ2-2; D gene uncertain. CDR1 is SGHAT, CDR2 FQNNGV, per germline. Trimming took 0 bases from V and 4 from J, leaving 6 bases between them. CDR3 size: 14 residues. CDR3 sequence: CASSLEGITGELFF. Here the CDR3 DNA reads TGTGCCAGCAGCTTAGAAGGAATCACCGGGGAGCTGTTTTTT.

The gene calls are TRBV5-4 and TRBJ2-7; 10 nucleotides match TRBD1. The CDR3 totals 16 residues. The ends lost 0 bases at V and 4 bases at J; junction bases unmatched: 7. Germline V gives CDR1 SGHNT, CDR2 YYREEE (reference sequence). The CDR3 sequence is CASSLGSGQGTYEQYF. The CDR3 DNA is TGTGCCAGCAGCTTGGGGTCGGGACAGGGGACATACGAGCAGTACTTC.

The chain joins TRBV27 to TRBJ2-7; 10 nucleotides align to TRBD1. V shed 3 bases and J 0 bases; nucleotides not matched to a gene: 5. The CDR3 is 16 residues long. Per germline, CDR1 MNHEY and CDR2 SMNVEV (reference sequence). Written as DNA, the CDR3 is TGTGCCAGCAGTTTCGGAAGGACAGGGGGCTCCTACGAGCAGTACTTC. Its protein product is CASSFGRTGGSYEQYF.

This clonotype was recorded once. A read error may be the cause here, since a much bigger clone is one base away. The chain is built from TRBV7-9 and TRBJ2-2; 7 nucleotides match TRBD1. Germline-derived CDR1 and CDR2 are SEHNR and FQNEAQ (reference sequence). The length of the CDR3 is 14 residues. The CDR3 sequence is CAGSPRQGTGELFF. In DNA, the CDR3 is TGTGCCGGCAGCCCCAGACAGGGCACCGGGGAGCTGTTTTTT.

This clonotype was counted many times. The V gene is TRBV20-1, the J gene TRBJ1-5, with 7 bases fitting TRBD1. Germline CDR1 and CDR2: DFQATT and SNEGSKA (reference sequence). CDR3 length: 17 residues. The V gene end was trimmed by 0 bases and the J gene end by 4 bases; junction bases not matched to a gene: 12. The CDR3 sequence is CSARDLILGQENQPQHF. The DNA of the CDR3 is TGCAGTGCTAGAGATCTAATACTTGGACAGGAAAATCAGCCCCAGCATTTT.

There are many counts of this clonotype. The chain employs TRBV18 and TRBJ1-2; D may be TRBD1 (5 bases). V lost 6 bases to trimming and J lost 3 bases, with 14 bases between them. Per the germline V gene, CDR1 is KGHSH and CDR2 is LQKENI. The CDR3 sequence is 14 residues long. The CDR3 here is CASSLYQGDYGYTF. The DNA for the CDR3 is TGTGCCAGCTCCCTTTATCAGGGAGACTATGGCTACACCTTC.

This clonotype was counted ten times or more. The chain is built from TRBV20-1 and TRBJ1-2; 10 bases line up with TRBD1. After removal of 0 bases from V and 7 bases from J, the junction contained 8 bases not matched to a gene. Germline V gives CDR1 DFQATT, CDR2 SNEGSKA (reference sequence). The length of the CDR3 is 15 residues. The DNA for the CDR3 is TGCAGTGCTAGAGATCGTGGGACAGGGGTGTCTGGCTACACCTTC. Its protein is CSARDRGTGVSGYTF.

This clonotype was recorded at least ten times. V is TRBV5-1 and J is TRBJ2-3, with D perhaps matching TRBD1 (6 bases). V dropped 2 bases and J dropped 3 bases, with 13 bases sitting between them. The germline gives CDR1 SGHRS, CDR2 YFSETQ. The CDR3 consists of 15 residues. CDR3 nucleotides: TGCGCCAGCAGCTTTTCTCCAGGGGAGACAGATACGCAGTATTTT. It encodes CASSFSPGETDTQYF.

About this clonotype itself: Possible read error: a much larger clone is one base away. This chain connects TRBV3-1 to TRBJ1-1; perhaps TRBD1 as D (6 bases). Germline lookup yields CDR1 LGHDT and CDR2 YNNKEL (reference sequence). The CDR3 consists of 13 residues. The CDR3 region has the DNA TGTGCCTGCAGCCAAGAGGGGGTCACTGAAGCTTTCTTT. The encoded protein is CACSQEGVTEAFF.

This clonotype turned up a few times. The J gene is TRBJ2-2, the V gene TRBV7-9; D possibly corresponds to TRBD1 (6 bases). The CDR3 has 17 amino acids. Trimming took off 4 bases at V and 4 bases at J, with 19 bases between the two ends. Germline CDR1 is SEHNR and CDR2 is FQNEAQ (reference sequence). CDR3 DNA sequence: TGTGCCAGCAGCTCAGGGGTCCCTTGGGTTGGCACCGGGGAGCTGTTTTTT. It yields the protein CASSSGVPWVGTGELFF.

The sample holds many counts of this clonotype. The CDR3 DNA is TGTGCCAGCAGCTCAGGGACAGGGAGCTCGGCAGGCTCCTACAATGAGCAGTTCTTC. Translation: CASSSGTGSSAGSYNEQFF. The chain recombines TRBV7-9 with TRBJ2-1; 9 bases are a match to TRBD1. The CDR3 consists of 19 residues. The V and J ends lost 4 bases and 0 bases, in that order; junction bases with no gene match: 13. The germline V gene encodes CDR1 SEHNR and CDR2 FQNEAQ (reference sequence).

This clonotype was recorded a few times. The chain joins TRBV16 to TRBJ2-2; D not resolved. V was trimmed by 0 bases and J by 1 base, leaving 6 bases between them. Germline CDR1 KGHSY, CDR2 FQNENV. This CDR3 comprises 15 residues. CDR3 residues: CASSQSSQNTGELFF. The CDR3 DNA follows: TGTGCCAGCAGCCAATCTTCACAGAACACCGGGGAGCTGTTTTTT.

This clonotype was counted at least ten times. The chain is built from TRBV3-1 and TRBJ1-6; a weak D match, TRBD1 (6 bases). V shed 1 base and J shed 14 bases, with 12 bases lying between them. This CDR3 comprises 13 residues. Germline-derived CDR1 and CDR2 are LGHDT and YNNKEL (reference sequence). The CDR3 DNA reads TGTGCCAGCAGCCAAGGGCGGGGGGCCACCCTCCACTTT. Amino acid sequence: CASSQGRGATLHF.